One and the same sample provided the 17 T cell receptor beta chains below, sequenced in a study of chemoradiotherapy in HPV16-positive cancers. The protocol was immunoSEQ multiplex PCR, while the TCRdb copy is restricted to in-frame clones and leaves out a portion. The repertoire holds about 11,000 clones, less than 80% seen once, with over 30% in the top ten. The sample was acquired from a patient who underwent chemoradiotherapy. The receptors originated from a human donor with HPV-associated anogenital cancer.

The chain links TRBV4-3 to TRBJ1-4; D ambiguous. V was clipped by 4 bases and J by 0 bases, with 9 bases between them. This CDR3 is 15 amino acids long. Per germline, CDR1 LGHNA and CDR2 YSLEER. CDR3: CASSLDGATNEKLFF. The CDR3 DNA sequence: TGCGCCAGCAGCCTAGACGGTGCAACTAATGAAAAACTGTTTTTT.

In this sample, this clone turned up a few times. This rearrangement joins TRBV2 to TRBJ1-3, with 7 bases lining up with TRBD1. This CDR3 contains 16 residues. V lost 5 bases and J lost 0; bases outside the gene matches: 7. Looked up from germline, CDR1 is SNHLY and CDR2 is FYNNEI. CDR3 protein: CASSLGQASSGNTIYF. The DNA for the CDR3 is TGTGCCAGCAGTCTAGGACAGGCGAGCTCTGGAAACACCATATATTTT.

The chain couples TRBV6-5 to TRBJ1-2; 8 bases are a match to TRBD1. Trimming at V came to 5 bases and at J to 6 bases, leaving 11 bases not matched to a gene. Germline V lookup: CDR1 MNHEY, CDR2 SVGAGI. This CDR3 is 15 amino acids long. CDR3: CASSMNGQGADGYTF. CDR3 nucleotides: TGTGCCAGCAGTATGAATGGGCAGGGGGCAGATGGCTACACCTTC.

This sequence joins TRBV5-6 and TRBJ2-7; 8 bases match TRBD1. J was trimmed by 3 bases and V by 4 bases; bases with no gene match: 6. Per the germline V gene, CDR1 is SGHDT and CDR2 is YYEEEE. The CDR3 is made up of 14 amino acids. The CDR3 is CASSRGQAIYEQYF. The CDR3 DNA sequence: TGTGCCAGCAGCCGGGGACAGGCTATCTACGAGCAGTACTTC. Complete variable domain (other parts from reference TRBV5-6 and TRBJ2-7): DAGVTQSPTHLIKTRGQQVTLRCSPKSGHDTVSWYQQALGQGPQFIFQYYEEEERQRGNFPDRFSGHQFPNYSSELNVNALLLGDSALYLCASSRGQAIYEQYFGPGTRLTVT.

V gene TRBV30 combines with J gene TRBJ1-1; D remains unclear. The CDR3 has 12 residues. V shed 1 base and J shed 4 bases, with 7 bases lying between them. In germline, CDR1 is GTSNPN, CDR2 SVGIG (reference sequence). DNA of the CDR3: TGTGCCTGGAGTGGGACGGGCACTGAAGCTTTCTTT. This encodes CAWSGTGTEAFF.

The chain carries TRBV14 and TRBJ1-6; 7 bases match TRBD1. CDR3 length: 13 residues. The trim removed 5 bases at V and 6 bases at J, leaving 1 base unmatched. CDR1 is SGHDN and CDR2 is FVKESK in the germline V gene. This CDR3 is CASSWDSNSPLHF. DNA of the CDR3: TGTGCCAGCAGCTGGGACAGTAATTCACCCCTCCACTTT.

The chain is built from TRBV7-6 and TRBJ2-3; D remains unclear. CDR1 is SGHVS and CDR2 is FNYEAQ in the germline V gene. There are 14 residues in the CDR3. V dropped 5 bases and J dropped 3 bases, with 12 bases sitting between them. CDR3 nucleotides: TGTGCCAGCAGCCAGGATCCTCGTACAGATACGCAGTATTTT. As protein: CASSQDPRTDTQYF.

The V and J genes are TRBV6-5 and TRBJ1-6, with TRBD1 matching 10 bases. The germline gives CDR1 MNHEY, CDR2 SVGAGI. This CDR3 is built from 16 residues. J was trimmed by 6 bases and V by 4 bases; bases with no gene match: 6. Here the CDR3 DNA reads TGTGCCAGCAGTTTATCCGGACAGGGGGTTAATTCACCCCTCCACTTT. It specifies CASSLSGQGVNSPLHF.

The chain carries TRBV7-2 and TRBJ1-2; TRBD1 might be the D (5 bases). The germline V and J ends were trimmed by 0 bases and 0 bases, with 17 bases remaining between them. The CDR3 has 18 amino acids. CDR1 is SGHTA, CDR2 FQGNSA, per germline. CDR3 residues: CASSLALGKGWANYGYTF. DNA of the CDR3: TGTGCCAGCAGCTTAGCTCTAGGGAAGGGGTGGGCTAACTATGGCTACACCTTC.

This chain links TRBV10-2 with TRBJ2-5; the match to TRBD2 covers 8 bases. CDR3 length equals 14 residues. The germline gives CDR1 WSHSY, CDR2 SAAADI. J gave up 3 bases and V 7 bases, and 7 bases lay outside the gene matches. CDR3 nucleotide sequence: TGCGCCAGCACCGGGACTAGGCCCGAAGAGACCCAGTACTTC. It translates to CASTGTRPEETQYF.

Only a few counts were recorded for this clone. The genes are TRBV7-2 and TRBJ1-2; 8 bases are shared with TRBD1. CDR3 length: 14 amino acids. Germline CDR1 and CDR2: SGHTA and FQGNSA. V was pared by 4 bases and J by 4 bases, with 5 bases of the junction left unmatched. The CDR3 spells CASSSTGGRYGYTF. DNA of the CDR3: TGTGCCAGCAGCTCAACAGGGGGTCGCTATGGCTACACCTTC.

The genes are TRBV7-9 and TRBJ1-2; 9 nucleotides align to TRBD1. The CDR3 covers 17 residues. Germline V CDR1 and CDR2: SEHNR, FQNEAQ (reference sequence). After removal of 5 bases from V and 4 bases from J, the junction contained 14 bases not matched to a gene. The CDR3 here is CASSPSRDRAGAYGYTF. The CDR3 DNA sequence: TGTGCCAGCAGCCCGTCCCGGGACAGGGCCGGTGCCTATGGCTACACCTTC.

DNA of the CDR3: TGTGCCAGCAGCTACACGAACACCGGGGAGCTGTTTTTT. This encodes CASSYTNTGELFF. The gene calls are TRBV11-2 and TRBJ2-2, with D uncertain. Trimming took 4 bases from V and 0 from J, leaving 3 bases between them. This CDR3 has 13 amino acids. CDR1 is SGHAT and CDR2 is FQNNGV in the germline V gene.

There are a few counts of this clone. This chain connects TRBV30 to TRBJ1-1; unclear D gene. The CDR3 runs to 11 residues. V was shortened by 3 bases and J by 5 bases, with 7 bases between the two germline ends. Germline V gene lookup returns CDR1 GTSNPN and CDR2 SVGIG (reference sequence). The CDR3 nucleotides are TGTGCCTGGAGCTCCCAAACTGAAGCTTTCTTT. Protein product: CAWSSQTEAFF.

V is TRBV27 and J is TRBJ2-3; 14 positions match TRBD2. The CDR3 spans 17 residues. CDR1 and CDR2 from the germline V gene are MNHEY and SMNVEV (reference sequence). After removal of 5 bases from V and 1 base from J, the junction contained 5 bases not matched to a gene. CDR3 amino acids: CASSRPGLAGGTDTQYF. The CDR3 DNA reads TGTGCCAGCAGTCGACCGGGACTAGCGGGAGGCACAGATACGCAGTATTTT.

The CDR3 nucleotides are TGTGCCTGGTCGACAGGGGCCTATGGCTACACCTTC. Translation gives CAWSTGAYGYTF. The chain joins TRBV30 to TRBJ1-2; 8 bases align to TRBD1. V was pared by 5 bases and J by 4 bases, with 3 bases of the junction left unmatched. Germline-derived CDR1 and CDR2 are GTSNPN and SVGIG (reference sequence). The CDR3 sequence is 12 residues long.

The V call is TRBV4-3, the J call TRBJ2-2; a weak D match, TRBD2 (5 bases). Germline CDR1 and CDR2: LGHNA and YSLEER. The CDR3 loop spans 13 amino acids. Trimming left V 5 bases short and J 11 bases short, with 15 bases between. The DNA of the CDR3 is TGCGCCAGCAGCGAGCTAGCTCTAGGCGAGCTGTTTTTT. It codes for CASSELALGELFF.